The TCR beta chain under discussion was sequenced for a study of T cell repertoires in cytomegalovirus infection. On the study more broadly: CMV infection plus the matching HLA type was flagged by public TCR beta signatures. Study-wide results and caveats: HLA-C-restricted CMV clonotypes gave the most frequent clonotype in two of eight donors. Carriage of CMV together with the relevant HLA was identifiable through cumulative public TCR beta family frequency.

This clonotype came up a few times. The antigen is unknown. This CDR3 spans 13 amino acids. The V end lost 3 bases, the J end lost 7 bases, and 12 bases lay between the germline ends. Germline V gene data show CDR1 as ENHRY and CDR2 as SYGVKD. TCRdb re-called the reads with MiXCR, one entry per CDR3 protein. The sample holds 100,000 to 150,000 distinct CDR3 sequences, roughly a quarter seen once. J is TRBJ1-1 and V is TRBV10-3; D unresolved. Material: PBMCs, sequenced either directly or after in vitro stimulation (not recorded which). This receptor was identified in a human donor in good health (CMV status not recorded). Some clones in this sample may be carry-over from other donors' samples. CDR3 DNA sequence: TGTGCCATCAGTGAAAGAGGGCGCGTTGAAGCTTTCTTT. This codes for CAISERGRVEAFF.